This T cell receptor (beta chain) was recorded in a study of T cells after yellow fever vaccination. As for the study in general: Low-cell-number fractions were prepared with SMART-Seq v4 Ultra Low Input. Study findings and constraints: The secondary T-cell response peaked on day 5, not day 15, but was weaker. Most clones from primary vaccination resurfaced after the booster (under 97% CD4, less than 90% CD8).

MiXCR, applied by TCRdb to the 5' RACE reads, yields one record per CDR3 protein. The sample lists 160,000 or so distinct CDR3 sequences, 6.5% to 8.5% occurring once. V lost 4 bases, J lost 4 bases, and 6 bases stayed unmatched. The CDR3 has 14 residues. CDR1 SGHRS and CDR2 YFSETQ come from the germline V gene. This clonotype appeared many times. Its antigen is currently unknown. The sequencing used CD4+ T cells sorted from PBMCs, collected less than 6 days after the first yellow fever vaccination. This receptor was identified in a man aged 18 to 35 who received the YFV17D yellow fever vaccine. The rearrangement uses TRBV5-1 and TRBJ2-5; 8 bases are a match to TRBD1. CDR3 DNA: TGCGCCAGCAGCAAAGGACAGGGCTTAGAGACCCAGTACTTC. This encodes CASSKGQGLETQYF.